The rows below give T cell receptor beta chains drawn from one sample of a study of shared T cell receptors in the human thymus. Generated by immunoSEQ multiplex PCR, the TCRdb table keeps only in-frame clones and is missing some. The table lists hundreds of thousands of clones, roughly 90% of them singletons. These data were likewise used in another study, on human thymus T cells.

Input material: thymocytes. These receptors originate from a boy in the first two years of life with a congenital heart defect. Both conserved end residues are part of each CDR3. A D gene is named only where the DNA matches it firmly. Not every row has a clone size; where given, it reads once, few, many or a size class.

CASSSRTSGDTYVEQYF	TGTGCCAGCAGTTCTCGGACTAGCGGGGATACCTACGTGGAGCAGTACTTC	NA	TRBV27	TRBJ2-7	TRBD2
CASSAISYEQYF	TGTGCCAGCAGTGCCATCTCCTACGAGCAGTACTTC	NA	TRBV2	TRBJ2-7	NA
CASSLKLGSTNEKLFF	TGTGCCAGCAGTTTAAAGCTCGGGTCAACTAATGAAAAACTGTTTTTT	NA	TRBV27	TRBJ1-4	NA
CSVEDVQGQKNIQYF	TGCAGCGTTGAAGATGTCCAGGGCCAAAAAAACATTCAGTACTTC	once	TRBV29-1	TRBJ2-4	NA
CASSQDPSGRAGELFF	TGCGCCAGCAGCCAAGATCCTAGCGGGAGGGCCGGGGAGCTGTTTTTT	NA	TRBV4-1	TRBJ2-2	TRBD2
CASSPRGHQESYGYTF	TGTGCCAGCAGCCCGCGGGGCCACCAAGAGAGCTATGGCTACACCTTC	NA	TRBV6-6	TRBJ1-2	NA
CASSLRGFEDRLTYEQYF	TGTGCCAGCAGTTTAAGGGGGTTCGAGGACAGGCTGACCTACGAGCAGTACTTC	NA	TRBV27	TRBJ2-7	TRBD1
CARRQQGPNYGYTF	TGTGCCAGAAGACAACAGGGGCCTAACTATGGCTACACCTTC	NA	TRBV5-3	TRBJ1-2	TRBD1
CASSQAIATNEKLFF	TGCGCCAGCAGCCAAGCCATTGCAACTAATGAAAAACTGTTTTTT	few	TRBV4-3	TRBJ1-4	NA
CASSENGRGETQYF	TGTGCCAGCAGTGAAAACGGGAGAGGGGAGACCCAGTACTTC	NA	TRBV6-1	TRBJ2-5	NA
CSVETNTSGIGTGELFF	TGCAGCGTTGAAACCAATACTAGCGGGATAGGTACCGGGGAGCTGTTTTTT	NA	TRBV29-1	TRBJ2-2	TRBD2
CASSLDEEGTDTQYF	TGTGCCAGCAGCTTAGACGAGGAAGGCACAGATACGCAGTATTTT	NA	TRBV5-6	TRBJ2-3	NA
CASSLGFRGTEAFF	TGTGCCAGCAGCTTGGGGTTCAGGGGCACTGAAGCTTTCTTT	NA	TRBV5-6	TRBJ1-1	NA
CASSQAPQRGNNEQFF	TGTGCCAGCAGTCAGGCCCCCCAGCGGGGCAACAATGAGCAGTTCTTC	NA	TRBV2	TRBJ2-1	TRBD2
CASSRLEGAGEFF	TGTGCCAGCAGCCGACTAGAGGGGGCAGGGGAGTTCTTC	NA	TRBV28	TRBJ2-1	NA
CATRDRGRRTEAFF	TGTGCCACCAGGGACAGGGGGCGTAGGACTGAAGCTTTCTTT	NA	TRBV19	TRBJ1-1	TRBD1
CASFNRATYEQYF	TGTGCCAGTTTTAACAGGGCAACCTACGAGCAGTACTTC	NA	TRBV6-1	TRBJ2-7	NA
CASSVPTGGDQPQHF	TGTGCCAGCAGTGTCCCGACTGGGGGGGATCAGCCCCAGCATTTT	NA	TRBV6-4	TRBJ1-5	NA
CASSLDGQGNTEAFF	TGTGCCAGCAGCTTAGACGGACAGGGGAACACTGAAGCTTTCTTT	NA	TRBV7-6	TRBJ1-1	TRBD1
CASRDRGSDTQYF	TGTGCCAGCAGGGACAGGGGGTCAGATACGCAGTATTTT	NA	TRBV25-1	TRBJ2-3	TRBD1
CASSWYQGGILGTDTQYF	TGTGCCAGCAGCTGGTACCAGGGAGGTATACTGGGCACAGATACGCAGTATTTT	NA	TRBV5-4	TRBJ2-3	NA
CASSLTTSGTYNEQFF	TGTGCCAGCAGCCTCACGACTAGCGGGACTTACAATGAGCAGTTCTTC	NA	TRBV7-6	TRBJ2-1	TRBD2
CASSLGGRPRVKSYEQYF	TGTGCCAGCAGTTTGGGAGGTCGGCCCCGGGTGAAGTCCTACGAGCAGTACTTC	once	TRBV28	TRBJ2-7	NA
CASGLGNLTGPGELFF	TGTGCTAGTGGTTTGGGGAACCTTACAGGACCCGGGGAGCTGTTTTTT	NA	TRBV12-5	TRBJ2-2	NA
CASSPRLPHGTGPYEQYF	TGCGCCAGCAGCCCTCGCTTACCTCACGGGACAGGGCCCTACGAGCAGTACTTC	NA	TRBV4-3	TRBJ2-7	TRBD1
CASSLDRTGEKLFF	TGTGCCAGCAGCTTAGATCGGACAGGTGAAAAACTGTTTTTT	once	TRBV11-3	TRBJ1-4	TRBD1
CASSLDATNEKLFF	TGCGCCAGCAGCCTAGATGCAACTAATGAAAAACTGTTTTTT	NA	TRBV5-1	TRBJ1-4	NA
CASSWDRAINQPQHF	TGTGCCAGCAGCTGGGACAGGGCTATCAATCAGCCCCAGCATTTT	NA	TRBV7-8	TRBJ1-5	TRBD1
CASSESSNTGELFF	TGTGCCAGCAGTGAGTCTTCTAACACCGGGGAGCTGTTTTTT	NA	TRBV6-4	TRBJ2-2	NA